The TCR beta chain under discussion was sequenced for a study of T cells after yellow fever vaccination (dated by TCRdb to about 2019). About the study as a whole: The SMART-Seq v4 Ultra Low Input RNA kit was used to prepare libraries from fractions with low cell numbers. Two healthy male donors made up the cohort, one aged 18 to 30 years and the other aged 30 to 40 years. Bulk PBMC replicates and cell subsets were isolated from blood drawn at multiple timepoints before and after both primary and secondary immunization. To follow T-cell clones before and after both primary and booster YFV17D yellow fever vaccination, bulk TCR alpha and beta repertoires underwent longitudinal sequencing. General conclusions and limits of the study: A small share of clonotypes was detected in both CD4 and CD8 compartments, with the overlap likely arising from convergent recombination. Compared with the primary T-cell response, the secondary T-cell response was weaker but faster, peaking on day 5 rather than day 15. Because abundant contaminating clonotypes from the bulk population could be contained in FACS-sorted repertoires, computational filtering was required. After the booster, most clones that had expanded after primary vaccination were detected again (approximately 95% of CD4 and around 88% of CD8), suggesting broad maintenance of memory. Because the study included only two donors, the extent to which the findings can be generalized is limited.

Sequencing was performed on an Illumina NovaSeq 6000. TCR cDNA was synthesized by 5'RACE template switching, through which a universal primer site and unique molecular identifiers were introduced. Priming for cDNA synthesis came from both the TCR alpha and TCR beta constant segments. Libraries were amplified in two PCR steps, with sample barcodes and sequencing adapters added in the second step. Sequencing of libraries was performed on Illumina HiSeq 2500 (2x100 bp) or NovaSeq (2x150 bp). In the original analysis: Demultiplexing of reads and collapsing into UMI consensus sequences were performed with MIGEC, and V(D)J alignment was carried out with MiXCR. Clonotypes responding to the vaccine were identified with edgeR on replicate PBMC samples, with the criteria of FDR below 0.01 and a log2 fold change above 5 up to day 15. CD4 or CD8 identity was assigned to each bulk clonotype according to whether the clonotype was present at higher abundance in the sequenced CD4 repertoire or the sequenced CD8 repertoire. TCRdb ran its own pipeline on the public reads, namely fastp trimming at Q25 and MiXCR clone calling, and kept in-frame beta chains. Rows merge per CDR3 protein into single entries with the most common DNA and genes. TCRdb, not the original authors, processed these V and J calls. This sample has some 200,000 distinct CDR3 sequences in its table, and 8% to 13% of those were observed once. Of the sample, 36% is held by the ten largest clones.

Turning to this clonotype: Its antigen target is currently unknown. No base qualities exist here, and no much larger clone lies one base off it.

This specimen's treatment or condition label, per the study, means: live attenuated yellow fever vaccine strain. PBMCs were isolated from peripheral blood using a standard Ficoll-Paque protocol. CD4 and CD8 T-cell fractions were isolated with Dynabeads CD4 and CD8 positive selection kits. TriZol was used to extract RNA from bulk PBMCs, from CD4 and CD8 fractions, and from dextramer-positive and dextramer-negative fractions. The receptor was derived from a man between 18 and 29 years old who received the YFV17D yellow fever vaccine. The input for sequencing was CD8+ T cells sorted from PBMCs, taken 15 days after the yellow fever booster vaccination.

The CDR3 region: CASSFGRYSQETQYF. The DNA sequence follows: TGTGCCAGCAGTTTTGGTCGCTACTCCCAAGAGACCCAGTACTTC. The V and J genes are TRBV12-3 or TRBV12-4 and TRBJ2-5, with the D gene too uncertain to name. The CDR3, cysteine through phenylalanine, is 15 amino acids long. Only the CDR3 DNA is retained, 45 bases long and in frame from the first base. V is reduced by 3 bases and J by 1 base, leaving a spacing of 12 bases between them.